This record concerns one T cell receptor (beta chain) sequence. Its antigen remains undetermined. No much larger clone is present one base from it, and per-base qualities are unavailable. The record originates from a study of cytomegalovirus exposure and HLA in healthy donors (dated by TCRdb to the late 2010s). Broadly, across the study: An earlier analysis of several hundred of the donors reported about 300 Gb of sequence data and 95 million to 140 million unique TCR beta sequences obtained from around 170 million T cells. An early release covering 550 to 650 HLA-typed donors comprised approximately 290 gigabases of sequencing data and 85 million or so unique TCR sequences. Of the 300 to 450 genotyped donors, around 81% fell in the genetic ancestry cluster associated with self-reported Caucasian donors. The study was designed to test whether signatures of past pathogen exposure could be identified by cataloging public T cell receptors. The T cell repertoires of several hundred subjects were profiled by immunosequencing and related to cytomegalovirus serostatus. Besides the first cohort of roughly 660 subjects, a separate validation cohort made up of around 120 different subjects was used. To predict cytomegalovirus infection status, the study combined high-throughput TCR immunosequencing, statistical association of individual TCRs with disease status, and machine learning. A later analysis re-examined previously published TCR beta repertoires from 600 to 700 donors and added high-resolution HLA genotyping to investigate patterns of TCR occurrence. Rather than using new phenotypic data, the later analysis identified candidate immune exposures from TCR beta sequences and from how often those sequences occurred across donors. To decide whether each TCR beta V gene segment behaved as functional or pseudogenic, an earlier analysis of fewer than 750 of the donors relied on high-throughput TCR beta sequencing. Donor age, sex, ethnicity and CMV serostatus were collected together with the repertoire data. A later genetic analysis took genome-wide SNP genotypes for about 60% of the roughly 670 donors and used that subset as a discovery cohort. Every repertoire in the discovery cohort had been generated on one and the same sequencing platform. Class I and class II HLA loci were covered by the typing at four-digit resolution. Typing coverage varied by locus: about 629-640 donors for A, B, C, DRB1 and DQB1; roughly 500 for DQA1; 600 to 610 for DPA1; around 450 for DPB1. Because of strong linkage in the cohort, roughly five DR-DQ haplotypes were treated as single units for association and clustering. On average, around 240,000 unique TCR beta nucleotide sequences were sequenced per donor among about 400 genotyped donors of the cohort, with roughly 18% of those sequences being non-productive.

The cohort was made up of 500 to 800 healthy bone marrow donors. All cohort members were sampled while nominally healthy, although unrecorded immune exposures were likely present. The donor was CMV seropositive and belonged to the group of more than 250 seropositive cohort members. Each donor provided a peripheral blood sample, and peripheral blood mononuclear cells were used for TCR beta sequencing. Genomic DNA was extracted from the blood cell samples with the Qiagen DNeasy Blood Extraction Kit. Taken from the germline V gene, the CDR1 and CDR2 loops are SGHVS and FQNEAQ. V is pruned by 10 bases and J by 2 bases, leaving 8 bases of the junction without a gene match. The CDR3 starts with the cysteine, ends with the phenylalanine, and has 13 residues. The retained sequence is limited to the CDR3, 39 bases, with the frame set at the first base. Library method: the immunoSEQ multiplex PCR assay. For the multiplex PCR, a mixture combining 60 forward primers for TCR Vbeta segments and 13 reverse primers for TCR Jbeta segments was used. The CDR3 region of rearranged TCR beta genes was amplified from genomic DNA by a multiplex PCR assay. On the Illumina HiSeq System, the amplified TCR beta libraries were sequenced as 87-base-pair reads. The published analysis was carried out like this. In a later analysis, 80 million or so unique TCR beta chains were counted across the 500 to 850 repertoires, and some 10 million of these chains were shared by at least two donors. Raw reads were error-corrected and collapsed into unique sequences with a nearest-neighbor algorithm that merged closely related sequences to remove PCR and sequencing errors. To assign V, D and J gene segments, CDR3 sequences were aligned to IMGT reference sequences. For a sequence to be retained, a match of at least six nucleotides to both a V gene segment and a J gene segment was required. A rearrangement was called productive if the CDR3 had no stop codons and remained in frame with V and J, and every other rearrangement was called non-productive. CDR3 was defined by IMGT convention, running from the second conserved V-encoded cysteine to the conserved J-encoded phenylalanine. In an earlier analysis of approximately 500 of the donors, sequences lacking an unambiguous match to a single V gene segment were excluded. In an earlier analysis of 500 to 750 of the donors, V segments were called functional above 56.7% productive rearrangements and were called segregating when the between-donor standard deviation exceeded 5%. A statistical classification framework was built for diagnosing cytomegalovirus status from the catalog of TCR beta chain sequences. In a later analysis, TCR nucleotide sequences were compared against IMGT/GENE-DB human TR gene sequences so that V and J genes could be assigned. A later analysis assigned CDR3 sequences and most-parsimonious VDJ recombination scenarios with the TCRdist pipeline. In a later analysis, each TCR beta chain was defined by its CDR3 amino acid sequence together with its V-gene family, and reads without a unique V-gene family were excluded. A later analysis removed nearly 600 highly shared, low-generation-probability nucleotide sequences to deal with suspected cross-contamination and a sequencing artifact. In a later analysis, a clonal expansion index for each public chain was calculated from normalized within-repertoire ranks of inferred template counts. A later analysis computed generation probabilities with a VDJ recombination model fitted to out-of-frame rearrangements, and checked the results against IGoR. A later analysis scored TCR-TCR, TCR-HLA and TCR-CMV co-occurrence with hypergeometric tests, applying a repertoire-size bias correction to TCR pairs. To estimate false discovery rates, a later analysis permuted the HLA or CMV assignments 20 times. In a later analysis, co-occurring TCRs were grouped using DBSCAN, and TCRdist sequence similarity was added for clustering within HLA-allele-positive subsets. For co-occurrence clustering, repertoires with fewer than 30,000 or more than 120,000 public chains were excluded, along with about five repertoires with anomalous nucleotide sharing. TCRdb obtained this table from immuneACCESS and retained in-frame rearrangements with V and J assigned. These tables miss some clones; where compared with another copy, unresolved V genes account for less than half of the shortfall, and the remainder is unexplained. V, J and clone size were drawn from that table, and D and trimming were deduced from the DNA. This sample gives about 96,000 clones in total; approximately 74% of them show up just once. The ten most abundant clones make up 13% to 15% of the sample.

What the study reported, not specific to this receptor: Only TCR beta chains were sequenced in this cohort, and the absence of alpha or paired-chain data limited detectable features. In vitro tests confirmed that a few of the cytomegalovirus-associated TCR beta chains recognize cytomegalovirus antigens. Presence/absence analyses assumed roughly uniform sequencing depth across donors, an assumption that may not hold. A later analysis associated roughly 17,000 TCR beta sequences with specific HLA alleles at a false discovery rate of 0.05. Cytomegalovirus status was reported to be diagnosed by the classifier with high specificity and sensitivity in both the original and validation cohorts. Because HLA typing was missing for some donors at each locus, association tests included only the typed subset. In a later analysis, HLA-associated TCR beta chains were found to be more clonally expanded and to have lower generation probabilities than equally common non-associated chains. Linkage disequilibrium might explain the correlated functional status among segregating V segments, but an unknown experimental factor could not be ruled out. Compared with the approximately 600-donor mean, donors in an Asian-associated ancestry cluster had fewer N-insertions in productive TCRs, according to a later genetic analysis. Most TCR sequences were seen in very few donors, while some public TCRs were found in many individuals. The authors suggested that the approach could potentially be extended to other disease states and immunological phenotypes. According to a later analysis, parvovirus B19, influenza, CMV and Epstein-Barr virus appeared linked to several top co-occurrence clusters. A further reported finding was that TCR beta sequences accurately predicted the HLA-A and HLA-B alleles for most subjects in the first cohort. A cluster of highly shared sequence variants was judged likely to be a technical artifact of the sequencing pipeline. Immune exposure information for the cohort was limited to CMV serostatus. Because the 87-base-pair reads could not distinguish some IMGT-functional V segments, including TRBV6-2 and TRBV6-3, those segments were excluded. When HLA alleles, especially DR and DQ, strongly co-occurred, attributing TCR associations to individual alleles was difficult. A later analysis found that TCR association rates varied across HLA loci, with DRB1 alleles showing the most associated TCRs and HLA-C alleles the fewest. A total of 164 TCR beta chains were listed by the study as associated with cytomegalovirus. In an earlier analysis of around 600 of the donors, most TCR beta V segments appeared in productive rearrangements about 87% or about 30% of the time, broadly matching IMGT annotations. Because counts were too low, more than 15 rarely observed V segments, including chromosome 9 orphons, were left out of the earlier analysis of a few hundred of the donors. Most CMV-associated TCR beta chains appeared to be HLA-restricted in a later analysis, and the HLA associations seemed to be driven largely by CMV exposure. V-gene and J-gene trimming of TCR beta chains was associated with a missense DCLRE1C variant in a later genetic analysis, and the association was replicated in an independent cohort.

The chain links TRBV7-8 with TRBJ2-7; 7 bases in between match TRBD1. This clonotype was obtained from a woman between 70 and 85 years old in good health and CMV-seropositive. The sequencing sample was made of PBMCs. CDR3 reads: CATHRGSTYEQYF. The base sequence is TGTGCCACCCACAGGGGTTCTACCTACGAGCAGTACTTC.